Here is one T cell receptor (beta chain) with its context. What it binds is unknown. The sample is drawn from a study of a mutant IDH1 vaccine in newly diagnosed glioma. Turning to the study itself: Treatment recipients were about 62% male and about 40% female, and their mean age was around 39 years. The study held visit V12 at week 35 and visit V13 at week 47. Findings of the study overall: No link was apparently found between pseudoprogression and changes in top peripheral T cell clonotypes.

The method was immunoSEQ multiplex PCR; TCRdb's version includes in-frame clones alone and lacks a portion of them. The data show roughly 51,000 clones, with around 85% seen just once and under 4.5% held by the top ten. Stated time point: week 47, end of study. Topical imiquimod was applied with each vaccine dose, which held 300 ug of mutant IDH1 20-mer peptide. The CDR3 is made up of 17 amino acids. The germline V gene has CDR1 SQVTM and CDR2 ANQGSEA. V was cut by 1 base and J by 0 bases, with 19 bases left in between. This TCR came from a woman in her 30s with glioma. Some clones in this sample may be carry-over from other donors' samples. Material: PBMCs, obtained from a glioma patient whose treatment included an IDH1 peptide vaccine. This rearrangement joins TRBV29-1 to TRBJ2-7; D perhaps matches TRBD2 (6 bases). The CDR3 region has the DNA TGCAGCGTTGAAGTCCTCGGGGGAGGATTTAGCTCCTACGAGCAGTACTTC. Amino acid sequence: CSVEVLGGGFSSYEQYF.